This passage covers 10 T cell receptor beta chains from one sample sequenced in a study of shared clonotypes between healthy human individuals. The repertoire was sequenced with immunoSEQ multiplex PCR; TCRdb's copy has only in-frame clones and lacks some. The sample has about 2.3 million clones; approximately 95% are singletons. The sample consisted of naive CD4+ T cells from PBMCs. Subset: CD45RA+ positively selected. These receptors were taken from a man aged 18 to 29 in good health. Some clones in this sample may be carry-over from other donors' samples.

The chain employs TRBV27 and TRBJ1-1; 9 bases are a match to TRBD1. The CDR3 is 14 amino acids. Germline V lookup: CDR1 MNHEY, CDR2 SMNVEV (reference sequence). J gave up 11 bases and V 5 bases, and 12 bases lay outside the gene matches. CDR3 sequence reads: CASSPMGTGRAAFF. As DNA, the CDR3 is TGTGCCAGCAGTCCTATGGGGACAGGGCGTGCGGCTTTCTTT.

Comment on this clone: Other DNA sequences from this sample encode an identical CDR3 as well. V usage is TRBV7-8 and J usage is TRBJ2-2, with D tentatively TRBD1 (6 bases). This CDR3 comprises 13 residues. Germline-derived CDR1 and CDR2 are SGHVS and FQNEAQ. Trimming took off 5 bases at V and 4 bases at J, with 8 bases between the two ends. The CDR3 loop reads CASSLRGTGELFF. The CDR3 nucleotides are TGTGCCAGCAGCCTCAGGGGCACCGGGGAGCTGTTTTTT.

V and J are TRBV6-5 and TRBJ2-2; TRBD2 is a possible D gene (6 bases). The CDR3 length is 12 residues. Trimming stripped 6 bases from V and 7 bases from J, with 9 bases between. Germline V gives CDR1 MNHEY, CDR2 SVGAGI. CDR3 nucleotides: TGTGCCAGCAGGGGAGGACGCGGGGAGCTGTTTTTT. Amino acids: CASRGGRGELFF.

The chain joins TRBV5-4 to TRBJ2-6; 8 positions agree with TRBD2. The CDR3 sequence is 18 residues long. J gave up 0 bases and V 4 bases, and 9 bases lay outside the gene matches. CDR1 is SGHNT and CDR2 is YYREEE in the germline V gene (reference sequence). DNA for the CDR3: TGTGCCAGCAGCGCGGGGGGTAGCGGGGACTCTGGGGCCAACGTCCTGACTTTC. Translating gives CASSAGGSGDSGANVLTF.

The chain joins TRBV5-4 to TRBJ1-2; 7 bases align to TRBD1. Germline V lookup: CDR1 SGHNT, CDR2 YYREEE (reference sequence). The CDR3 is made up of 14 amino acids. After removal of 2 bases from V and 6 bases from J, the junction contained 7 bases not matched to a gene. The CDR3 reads CASSFDRAGDGYTF. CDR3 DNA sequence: TGTGCCAGCAGCTTTGACAGGGCTGGGGATGGCTACACCTTC.

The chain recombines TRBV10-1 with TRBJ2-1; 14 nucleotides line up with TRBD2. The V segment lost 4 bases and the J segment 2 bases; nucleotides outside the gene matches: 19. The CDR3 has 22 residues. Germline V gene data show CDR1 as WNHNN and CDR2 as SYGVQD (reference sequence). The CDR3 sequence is CASSAYMTTGTSGSMAYNEQFF. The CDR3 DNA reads TGCGCCAGCAGTGCCTATATGACAACCGGGACTAGCGGGAGTATGGCCTACAATGAGCAGTTCTTC.

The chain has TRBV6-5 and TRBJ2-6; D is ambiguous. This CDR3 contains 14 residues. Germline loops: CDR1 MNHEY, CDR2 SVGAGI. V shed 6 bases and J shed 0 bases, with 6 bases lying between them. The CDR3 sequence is CASSRYSGANVLTF. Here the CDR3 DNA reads TGTGCCAGCAGCCGTTACTCTGGGGCCAACGTCCTGACTTTC.

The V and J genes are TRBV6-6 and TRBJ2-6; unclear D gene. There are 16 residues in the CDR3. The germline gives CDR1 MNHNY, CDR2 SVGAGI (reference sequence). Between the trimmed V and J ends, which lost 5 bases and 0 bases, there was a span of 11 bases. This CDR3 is CASSLGGLSGANVLTF. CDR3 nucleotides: TGTGCCAGCAGTCTTGGCGGCCTCTCTGGGGCCAACGTCCTGACTTTC.

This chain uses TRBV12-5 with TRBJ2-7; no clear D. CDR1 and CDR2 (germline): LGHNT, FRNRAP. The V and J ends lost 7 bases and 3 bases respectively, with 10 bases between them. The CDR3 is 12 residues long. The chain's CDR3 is CASARFDYEQYF. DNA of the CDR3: TGTGCTAGTGCCAGGTTTGACTACGAGCAGTACTTC.

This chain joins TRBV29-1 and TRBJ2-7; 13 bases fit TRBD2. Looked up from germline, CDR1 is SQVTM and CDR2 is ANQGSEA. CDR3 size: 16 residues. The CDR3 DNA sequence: TGCAACGTGGTCTTCAAACCACCGGGACTAGCGGGAGAGCAGTACTTC. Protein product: CNVVFKPPGLAGEQYF.